Following are 23 T cell receptor beta chains from one sample sequenced in a study of technical replicates of blood from several donors. Sequencing used immunoSEQ multiplex PCR; TCRdb keeps in-frame clones, though not all of them. The sample contains tens of thousands of clones, 90% of which appear only once. Sequencing input: PBMCs. The receptors originated from a human donor in good health. Some clones in this sample may be carry-over from other donors' samples.

J is TRBJ2-5 and V is TRBV5-1, with TRBD1 as a possible D gene (6 bases). This CDR3 has 14 amino acids. Per the germline V gene, CDR1 is SGHRS and CDR2 is YFSETQ. The ends were cut back, 4 bases at V and 4 bases at J, with 14 bases in the middle. The CDR3 loop reads CASSPSVGGETQYF. The CDR3 DNA follows: TGCGCCAGCAGCCCCTCGGTAGGGGGAGAGACCCAGTACTTC.

The rearrangement joins TRBV5-5 to TRBJ2-7; TRBD1 matches 7 bases. The CDR3 runs 14 residues. The germline CDR1 and CDR2 sequences are SGHKS and YYEKEE (reference sequence). V lost 7 bases and J lost 3; bases outside the gene matches: 10. CDR3 DNA sequence: TGTGCCAGCGGTCAAAGGGGGCAGATCTACGAGCAGTACTTC. Its translation: CASGQRGQIYEQYF.

J is TRBJ2-4 and V is TRBV19, with a weak D call TRBD1 (6 bases). This CDR3 has 14 amino acids. CDR1 LNHDA and CDR2 SQIVND come from the germline V gene (reference sequence). V was pared by 7 bases and J by 5 bases, with 15 bases between. The CDR3 here is CASTPGHGQNIQYF. CDR3 sequence (DNA): TGTGCCAGTACCCCGGGACATGGCCAAAACATTCAGTACTTC.

The chain employs TRBV7-8 and TRBJ1-4; no clear D. The CDR3 covers 14 residues. Germline V CDR1 and CDR2: SGHVS, FQNEAQ. Trimming removed 2 bases at V and 7 bases at J, with 11 bases between. The CDR3 is CASSLLGGLEKLFF. The CDR3 bases are TGTGCCAGCAGCTTACTGGGAGGACTTGAAAAACTGTTTTTT.

This chain joins TRBV5-6 and TRBJ2-5, with D hard to call. Germline V gene sequence: CDR1 SGHDT, CDR2 YYEEEE. The CDR3 totals 16 residues. Trimming took 1 base from V and 1 from J, leaving 14 bases between them. The CDR3 loop is CASSLPGWVGQETQYF. In DNA form, the CDR3 reads TGTGCCAGCAGCTTGCCGGGTTGGGTAGGCCAAGAGACCCAGTACTTC.

This clone occurred once. The chain uses TRBV27 and TRBJ2-7, with D tentatively TRBD1 (5 bases). The V gene lost 5 bases and the J gene lost 0 bases, with 8 bases spanning the gap. This CDR3 comprises 13 residues. Per the germline V gene, CDR1 is MNHEY and CDR2 is SMNVEV (reference sequence). The CDR3 sequence is CASSRTSSYEQYF. CDR3 sequence (DNA): TGTGCCAGCAGTCGGACAAGCTCCTACGAGCAGTACTTC.

V and J are TRBV5-5 and TRBJ1-6; no firm D call. The CDR3 has 16 residues. V gave up 4 bases and J gave up 0 bases, with 11 bases separating them. Germline V gene data show CDR1 as SGHKS and CDR2 as YYEKEE (reference sequence). The CDR3 coding sequence is TGTGCCAGCAGCCTAGCTGGGAGCTCCTATAATTCACCCCTCCACTTT. Encoded protein: CASSLAGSSYNSPLHF.

This clone was detected only once. This chain uses TRBV5-1 with TRBJ2-3; 9 nucleotides line up with TRBD2. V lost 4 bases to trimming and J lost 4 bases; unmatched junction nucleotides: 7. Per germline, CDR1 SGHRS and CDR2 YFSETQ. CDR3 length equals 15 residues. The CDR3 reads CASSRAGGSPDTQYF. The CDR3 DNA reads as TGCGCCAGCAGCCGAGCGGGGGGTTCGCCAGATACGCAGTATTTT.

The J gene is TRBJ1-1, the V gene TRBV5-1, with 8 bases identical to TRBD1. V lost 4 bases, J lost 4 bases, and 15 bases stayed unmatched. In germline, CDR1 is SGHRS, CDR2 YFSETQ. This CDR3 has 17 amino acids. This chain's CDR3 is CASSPVARGPAGTEAFF. The CDR3 nucleotides read TGCGCCAGCAGCCCGGTCGCCAGGGGGCCGGCGGGCACTGAAGCTTTCTTT.

The rearrangement links TRBV7-2 to TRBJ2-3; tentatively, D is TRBD1 (5 bases). Germline V lookup: CDR1 SGHTA, CDR2 FQGNSA. The CDR3 consists of 13 residues. V was pared by 5 bases and J by 5 bases, with 11 bases between. The CDR3: CASSARQGDTQYF. The CDR3 DNA is TGTGCCAGCAGCGCCCGCCAGGGAGATACGCAGTATTTT. Full variable domain (rest looked up from reference TRBV7-2 and TRBJ2-3): GAGVSQSPSNKVTEKGKDVELRCDPISGHTALYWYRQSLGQGLEFLIYFQGNSAPDKSGLPSDRFSAERTGGSVSTLTIQRTQQEDSAVYLCASSARQGDTQYFGPGTRLTVL.

V is TRBV6-1 and J is TRBJ2-1; TRBD2 aligns across 10 bases. Germline loops: CDR1 MNHNS, CDR2 SASEGT. V was pared by 9 bases and J by 2 bases, with 4 bases of the junction left unmatched. The CDR3 runs 14 residues. The CDR3 DNA is TGTGCCAGTAAGCGGGAGGGGCCCTACAATGAGCAGTTCTTC. Protein sequence: CASKREGPYNEQFF.

The chain carries TRBV30 and TRBJ2-6, with D tentatively TRBD1 (6 bases). The germline V gene has CDR1 GTSNPN and CDR2 SVGIG (reference sequence). Trimming took 0 bases from V and 0 from J, leaving 6 bases between them. CDR3 size: 15 residues. This CDR3 reads CAWSVQGSGANVLTF. In DNA, the CDR3 is TGTGCCTGGAGTGTACAGGGCTCTGGGGCCAACGTCCTGACTTTC.

As concerns this clone: Compared with germline, one end of the junction differs, possibly owing to a read error. The chain joins TRBV5-4 to TRBJ1-6, with a possible D match to TRBD1 (5 bases). Germline CDR1 is SGHNT and CDR2 is YYREEE (reference sequence). The CDR3 has 14 amino acids. The chain's CDR3 is CTSSSWAGNSPLHF. CDR3 DNA sequence: TGTACCAGCTCCTCTTGGGCAGGGAATTCACCCCTCCACTTT.

The rearrangement uses TRBV6-1 and TRBJ2-2, with TRBD1 as a possible D gene (5 bases). The CDR3 runs 15 residues. Germline V gives CDR1 MNHNS, CDR2 SASEGT. Deletions cut 1 base from V and 4 bases from J, with 10 bases between. The CDR3 loop is CASSEVGRATGELFF. The CDR3 nucleotides read TGTGCCAGCAGTGAAGTTGGCAGGGCCACCGGGGAGCTGTTTTTT.

J is TRBJ2-5 and V is TRBV15; 8 bases match TRBD1. This CDR3 contains 14 residues. The trim removed 3 bases at V and 3 bases at J, leaving 3 bases unmatched. Germline-derived CDR1 and CDR2 are LNHNV and YYDKDF (reference sequence). The CDR3: CATSRGTGEETQYF. The CDR3 DNA is TGTGCCACCAGCAGGGGGACAGGCGAAGAGACCCAGTACTTC.

The chain carries TRBV7-9 and TRBJ2-7, with TRBD1 matching 11 bases. V shed 5 bases, J shed 6 bases, and the junction held 12 bases outside the gene matches. The CDR3 spans 16 residues. Germline CDR1 is SEHNR and CDR2 is FQNEAQ (reference sequence). The CDR3: CASSDTTGTGGREQYF. CDR3 coding DNA: TGTGCCAGCAGCGACACCACCGGGACAGGGGGTCGCGAGCAGTACTTC. Looking up the rest from reference TRBV7-9 and TRBJ2-7 gives the full variable domain: DTGVSQNPRHKITKRGQNVTFRCDPISEHNRLYWYRQTLGQGPEFLTYFQNEAQLEKSRLLSDRFSAERPKGSFSTLEIQRTEQGDSAMYLCASSDTTGTGGREQYFGPGTRLTVT.

This clone was detected only once. The J gene is TRBJ2-2, the V gene TRBV5-4, with 16 bases lining up with TRBD2. Germline V gene sequence: CDR1 SGHNT, CDR2 YYREEE (reference sequence). The CDR3 is made up of 18 amino acids. The V gene end was trimmed by 3 bases and the J gene end by 9 bases; junction bases not matched to a gene: 11. The CDR3 bases are TGTGCCAGCAGCTCCCCGGGACTAGCGGGGGGGCCTACCAGGGAGCTGTTTTTT. The encoded protein is CASSSPGLAGGPTRELFF.

In its sample, this clone was seen a few times. The rearrangement uses TRBV9 and TRBJ2-2; 9 bases match TRBD2. V shed 4 bases, J shed 1 base, and the junction held 5 bases outside the gene matches. The germline gives CDR1 SGDLS, CDR2 YYNGEE. This CDR3 spans 16 amino acids. CDR3 sequence: CASSPRLAVNTGELFF. Written as DNA, the CDR3 is TGTGCCAGCAGCCCTCGACTAGCGGTGAACACCGGGGAGCTGTTTTTT.

This sequence joins TRBV13 and TRBJ2-1; weak D call: TRBD2 (6 bases). The CDR3 is made up of 15 amino acids. The germline V gene encodes CDR1 PRHDT and CDR2 FYEKMQ (reference sequence). The V and J ends lost 5 bases and 0 bases respectively, with 11 bases between them. The DNA of the CDR3 is TGTGCCAGCAGCCAACTGGGGGGCTCCTACAATGAGCAGTTCTTC. Translating gives CASSQLGGSYNEQFF. The full variable domain, rest sourced from reference TRBV13 and TRBJ2-1, is AAGVIQSPRHLIKEKRETATLKCYPIPRHDTVYWYQQGPGQDPQFLISFYEKMQSDKGSIPDRFSAQQFSDYHSELNMSSLELGDSALYFCASSQLGGSYNEQFFGPGTRLTVL.

The chain uses TRBV6-5 and TRBJ1-5; no firm D call. CDR1 MNHEY and CDR2 SVGAGI come from the germline V gene. V was clipped by 2 bases and J by 3 bases, with 14 bases between them. This CDR3 comprises 16 residues. CDR3 DNA: TGTGCCAGCAGTTACGGGTCGGGTGACCACAATCAGCCCCAGCATTTT. Translated, it gives CASSYGSGDHNQPQHF.

This chain connects TRBV27 to TRBJ1-4, with TRBD1 matching 9 bases. With V trimmed by 6 bases and J by 0 bases, 2 bases remained unmatched. Germline lookup yields CDR1 MNHEY and CDR2 SMNVEV (reference sequence). The CDR3 has 15 amino acids. This CDR3 is CASRGQGATNEKLFF. The CDR3 nucleotides are TGTGCCAGCAGGGGACAGGGAGCAACTAATGAAAAACTGTTTTTT.

This sequence joins TRBV5-4 and TRBJ2-7, with 7 bases identical to TRBD1. The CDR3 loop spans 13 amino acids. Germline values: CDR1 SGHNT, CDR2 YYREEE (reference sequence). V lost 5 bases and J lost 3; bases outside the gene matches: 5. The CDR3 spells CASSLTGNYEQYF. As DNA, the CDR3 is TGTGCCAGCAGTTTGACAGGGAACTACGAGCAGTACTTC.

The chain links TRBV11-2 to TRBJ2-2; 8 bases fit TRBD1. This CDR3 spans 14 amino acids. Germline values: CDR1 SGHAT, CDR2 FQNNGV. V shed 3 bases, J shed 6 bases, and the junction held 3 bases outside the gene matches. The CDR3 is CASSLRQGSGELFF. As DNA, the CDR3 is TGTGCCAGCAGCTTGAGACAGGGGTCCGGGGAGCTGTTTTTT.